The clone carrying this T cell receptor beta chain was recorded many times. After removal of 6 bases from V and 2 bases from J, the junction contained 15 bases not matched to a gene. CDR1 is DFQATT, CDR2 SNEGSKA, per germline (reference sequence). The CDR3 has 17 residues. This sample was included in a study of regulatory T cells in long-lasting Graves disease. Relying on iRepertoire HTBI primers and Arm-PCR of CDR3 regions, the team built TCR beta libraries. TCRdb reprocessed the multiplex PCR reads with MiXCR, giving one entry per CDR3 protein. Of about 210,000 distinct CDR3 sequences listed, around 20% are singletons. Indicated time point: newly diagnosed GD, antithyroid drugs for less than 3 months. Following extraction of RNA from PBMCs, that RNA was used to make the TCR library. These data were likewise used in another study, on T cells in Graves' hyperthyroidism and ophthalmopathy.

This receptor was taken from a woman younger than 45 with Graves disease. The V gene is TRBV20-1, the J gene TRBJ2-3, with 9 positions matching TRBD2. The source was peripheral blood mononuclear cells (PBMCs), collected at new diagnosis, from a patient treated with antithyroid drugs. CDR3 residues: CSAHRLADEWFTDTQYF. The CDR3 nucleotides read TGCAGTGCCCACCGACTAGCGGACGAGTGGTTCACAGATACGCAGTATTTT.